These T cell receptor beta chains were read from a single sample in a study of OX40 agonist ivuxolimab in advanced cancers. Profiled with immunoSEQ multiplex PCR; TCRdb holds only in-frame clones, not every one. Of some 39,000 clones listed, approximately 90% were seen once; the top ten hold about 4%. The sequencing used CD4+ or CD8+ T cells sorted from blood, collected in a trial of the OX40 agonist ivuxolimab. The source is an adult with an advanced solid tumor such as melanoma, head and neck, liver or kidney cancer. Each CDR3 is given with its conserved first and last residue. D genes are given only for firm matches. A row's size may be missing; if present it is once, few, many or a size class.

CASSLGQGGEKLFF | TGCGCCAGCAGCCTCGGACAGGGGGGTGAAAAACTGTTTTTT | TRBD1 | TRBV5-1 | . | TRBJ1-4
CASSLAGGETQYF | TGTGCCAGCAGTCTAGCGGGGGGTGAGACCCAGTACTTC | TRBD2 | TRBV2 | . | TRBJ2-5
CASSDLTPTQYF | TGTGCCAGCAGTGACCTGACCCCGACCCAGTACTTC | . | TRBV2 | . | TRBJ2-5
CASRTAARGSYEQYF | TGTGCCAGCCGGACAGCAGCGAGGGGATCCTACGAGCAGTACTTC | . | TRBV6-5 | few | TRBJ2-7
CASSRTGKLYGYTF | TGTGCCAGCAGCAGGACAGGGAAACTCTATGGCTACACCTTC | TRBD1 | TRBV25-1 | . | TRBJ1-2
CASSWGDGREQYF | TGTGCCAGCAGCTGGGGAGACGGGCGCGAGCAGTACTTC | . | TRBV5-4 | . | TRBJ2-7
CASSNIRETQYF | TGTGCCAGCTCGAATATCCGGGAGACCCAGTACTTC | . | TRBV18 | once | TRBJ2-5
CASSLGTSVYNEQFF | TGTGCCAGCAGCTTAGGCACTAGCGTTTACAATGAGCAGTTCTTC | TRBD2 | TRBV7-9 | . | TRBJ2-1
CASSLTGGQETQYF | TGTGCCAGCAGCTTGACCGGCGGGCAAGAGACCCAGTACTTC | . | TRBV5-6 | . | TRBJ2-5
CASSYSMRGTETQYF | TGTGCCAGCAGTTACTCGATGCGGGGAACAGAGACCCAGTACTTC | . | TRBV6-5 | . | TRBJ2-5
CASSIPGAGGKETQYF | TGTGCCAGTAGTATTCCGGGAGCGGGGGGTAAAGAGACCCAGTACTTC | TRBD2 | TRBV19 | . | TRBJ2-5
CASSPLNGDSKEDGYTF | TGTGCCAGCTCACCTCTAAACGGGGACTCAAAAGAGGATGGCTACACCTTC | . | TRBV18 | once | TRBJ1-2
CASSSEQETQYF | TGCGCCAGCAGCTCTGAACAAGAGACCCAGTACTTC | . | TRBV5-1 | once | TRBJ2-5
CASSLDPWAGPNQPQHF | TGTGCCAGCAGCTTAGACCCCTGGGCAGGGCCCAATCAGCCCCAGCATTTT | . | TRBV11-2 | . | TRBJ1-5
CASRDRGRNEQFF | TGTGCCAGTAGGGACAGGGGGCGGAATGAGCAGTTCTTC | TRBD1 | TRBV19 | . | TRBJ2-1
CASSSSGTSGRRGWEQYF | TGTGCCAGCAGTTCCTCCGGGACTAGCGGGAGGAGGGGTTGGGAGCAGTACTTC | TRBD2 | TRBV4-2 | . | TRBJ2-7
CASSMLLRSTDTQYF | TGTGCCAGTAGTATGTTATTACGTAGCACAGATACGCAGTATTTT | . | TRBV19 | . | TRBJ2-3
CAWSFRDLTRYQYF | TGTGCCTGGAGTTTCCGGGATTTGACTCGTTACCAGTACTTC | . | TRBV30 | once | TRBJ2-5
CASSPRRVNTGELFF | TGTGCCAGCAGCCCCCGTCGGGTTAACACCGGGGAGCTGTTTTTT | . | TRBV11-2 | . | TRBJ2-2
CASSPAQGTTNEKLFF | TGTGCCAGCTCACCAGCGCAGGGGACAACTAATGAAAAACTGTTTTTT | . | TRBV18 | . | TRBJ1-4
CASSSGHSSYEQYF | TGTGCCAGCAGCTCTGGACACAGCTCCTACGAGCAGTACTTC | . | TRBV7-6 | . | TRBJ2-7
CASSLDRGPPYF | TGTGCCAGCAGCTTAGATAGGGGACCCCCTTACTTC | . | TRBV7-2 | . | TRBJ2-7
CATSFAGSGANVLTF | TGTGCCACCAGTTTCGCGGGCTCTGGGGCCAACGTCCTGACTTTC | . | TRBV15 | . | TRBJ2-6
CASRSDSNQPQHF | TGTGCAAGTCGCTCTGATAGCAATCAGCCCCAGCATTTT | . | TRBV12-2 | . | TRBJ1-5
CASTRSQVTYEQYF | TGTGCCAGCACCAGGTCTCAGGTAACCTACGAGCAGTACTTC | . | TRBV2 | . | TRBJ2-7
CASSQEKQGTYEQYF | TGTGCCAGCAGCCAAGAGAAGCAGGGAACCTACGAGCAGTACTTC | . | TRBV4-2 | few | TRBJ2-7
CATSPQKGGGTEAFF | TGTGCCACCAGCCCCCAGAAGGGCGGGGGCACTGAAGCTTTCTTT | . | TRBV15 | . | TRBJ1-1
CASSQMTSTSYEQYF | TGCGCCAGCAGCCAGATGACATCTACCTCCTACGAGCAGTACTTC | . | TRBV4-1 | . | TRBJ2-7
CARSDLTSGGPSDTQYF | TGTGCCAGAAGCGACCTGACTAGCGGGGGGCCCTCAGATACGCAGTATTTT | TRBD2 | TRBV5-3 | . | TRBJ2-3
CASSIGRLTGGPYEQYF | TGTGCCAGTAGTATCGGACGTCTGACGGGAGGTCCCTACGAGCAGTACTTC | TRBD2 | TRBV19 | . | TRBJ2-7
CAWSETSGTQETQYF | TGTGCCTGGAGCGAGACTAGCGGAACGCAAGAGACCCAGTACTTC | TRBD2 | TRBV30 | . | TRBJ2-5
CASSLSLRGLRKAFF | TGTGCCAGCAGTTTATCCCTCCGGGGATTGCGGAAAGCTTTCTTT | . | TRBV28 | . | TRBJ1-1
CASSPIGRAETQYF | TGTGCCAGCAGCCCCATCGGGAGGGCAGAGACCCAGTACTTC | TRBD2 | TRBV9 | once | TRBJ2-5
CASSPGLAGYYEQYF | TGTGCCAGCAGCCCGGGACTAGCGGGATACTACGAGCAGTACTTC | TRBD2 | TRBV6-5 | . | TRBJ2-7
CASSSRTAQEKLFF | TGTGCCAGCAGCTCCCGGACAGCGCAGGAAAAACTGTTTTTT | . | TRBV7-6 | . | TRBJ1-4
CASSLGRGTMNTEAFF | TGCGCCAGCAGCTTGGGTCGGGGCACAATGAACACTGAAGCTTTCTTT | . | TRBV5-1 | . | TRBJ1-1
CGSESLITGELFF | TGTGGTAGTGAAAGTCTTATTACCGGGGAGCTGTTTTTT | . | TRBV11-2 | . | TRBJ2-2
CASSRDYAYEQYF | TGTGCCAGCAGCCGGGACTATGCCTACGAGCAGTACTTC | TRBD2 | TRBV7-2 | . | TRBJ2-7
CASSPRGYGNTIYF | TGTGCCAGCTCACCACGGGGATATGGAAACACCATATATTTT | . | TRBV18 | . | TRBJ1-3
CATKRGDAYEQYF | TGTGCCACCAAGCGGGGGGACGCCTACGAGCAGTACTTC | TRBD2 | TRBV2 | . | TRBJ2-7
CASSQSGQAHPNQPQHF | TGCGCCAGCAGTCAATCGGGGCAGGCTCACCCCAATCAGCCCCAGCATTTT | . | TRBV23-1 | . | TRBJ1-5
CASRPPGPQETQYF | TGTGCCAGCAGGCCCCCGGGACCCCAAGAGACCCAGTACTTC | . | TRBV25-1 | . | TRBJ2-5
CASSLALGSGGGTRSNEQFF | TGTGCCAGCAGCTTAGCCCTGGGGAGCGGGGGCGGCACGCGTTCCAATGAGCAGTTCTTC | TRBD2 | TRBV7-8 | once | TRBJ2-1
CASSLGGSFETQYF | TGTGCCAGCAGCTTAGGGGGTAGTTTCGAGACCCAGTACTTC | . | TRBV7-2 | once | TRBJ2-5
CASSFGSPTYSPLHF | TGTGCCAGTAGTTTCGGGAGTCCGACGTATTCACCCCTCCACTTT | . | TRBV19 | . | TRBJ1-6
CASRTPGRRSYGYTF | TGTGCCAGCAGGACTCCGGGACGGCGGAGCTATGGCTACACCTTC | . | TRBV28 | . | TRBJ1-2
CASSSHGLAGVSDTQYF | TGTGCCAGCAGTTCCCATGGACTAGCGGGAGTCTCAGATACGCAGTATTTT | TRBD2 | TRBV27 | . | TRBJ2-3
CASSLNGAREGEAFF | TGCGCCAGCAGCTTGAACGGGGCCCGCGAGGGTGAAGCTTTCTTT | . | TRBV5-1 | . | TRBJ1-1
CASRTATYEQYF | TGTGCCAGCAGAACAGCCACCTACGAGCAGTACTTC | . | TRBV6-1 | . | TRBJ2-7
CASSAGTGAKNIQYF | TGTGCCAGCAGTGCCGGGACAGGGGCCAAAAACATTCAGTACTTC | TRBD1 | TRBV2 | . | TRBJ2-4
CSVQIGETQYF | TGCAGCGTTCAAATCGGTGAGACCCAGTACTTC | . | TRBV29-1 | . | TRBJ2-5
CASSEGTLARGGHEQFF | TGTGCCAGCAGTGAAGGTACATTAGCACGGGGGGGTCATGAGCAGTTCTTC | TRBD2 | TRBV2 | . | TRBJ2-1
CASTFYRGMQNTGELFF | TGTGCCAGTACCTTCTATCGCGGGATGCAGAACACCGGGGAGCTGTTTTTT | . | TRBV19 | . | TRBJ2-2
CASSPRDGSGYTF | TGTGCCAGCTCACCCCGGGACGGATCCGGCTACACCTTC | . | TRBV18 | . | TRBJ1-2
CASSGWGTGDTEAFF | TGTGCCAGCAGTGGGTGGGGGACAGGGGACACTGAAGCTTTCTTT | TRBD1 | TRBV27 | . | TRBJ1-1
CASSTRTGGEAFF | TGTGCCAGCAGCACGAGGACAGGGGGCGAAGCTTTCTTT | TRBD1 | TRBV7-7 | . | TRBJ1-1
CASSPLSEPQHF | TGTGCCAGCAGCCCCCTATCGGAGCCCCAGCATTTT | . | TRBV28 | . | TRBJ1-5
CASSPRTSGVEETQYF | TGTGCCAGTAGTCCCAGGACTAGCGGGGTCGAAGAGACCCAGTACTTC | TRBD2 | TRBV19 | . | TRBJ2-5
CASSYRTEFEAFF | TGTGCCAGCAGCTACCGGACAGAGTTTGAAGCTTTCTTT | . | TRBV6-5 | . | TRBJ1-1